This T cell receptor beta chain was profiled in a study of memory CD8 T cells in hepatitis C reinfection. Study details: A couple of donors resolved primary infection, then developed chronic reinfection. Samples before reinfection came 55 to 20 weeks prior to detection. Study observations and caveats: Four or five donors were too few for definitive public clonotype conclusions.

Stated time point: pre-reinfection, 55 to 20 weeks before reinfection detection. TCR sequencing was done directly ex vivo on sorted cells, without expansion in vitro. Germline-derived CDR1 and CDR2 are MGHRA and YSYEKL. Trimming pared 3 bases from V and 11 bases from J, leaving 13 bases between. The length of the CDR3 is 12 residues. Some clones are missing from TCRdb's copy, which holds only in-frame ones; the method was immunoSEQ multiplex PCR. The sample shows tens of thousands of clones, over 85% of them seen only once. Of note for this clone: Its antigen is still unknown.

The specimen sequenced was naive CD8+ T cells sorted from blood. The clonotype was recovered from a young man with hepatitis C virus infection. This chain uses TRBV4-1 with TRBJ2-5; possibly TRBD2 for D (6 bases). CDR3 nucleotides: TGCGCCAGCAGCCAGGACTATGGGCAGCAGTACTTC. Protein sequence: CASSQDYGQQYF.